The rows below give T cell receptor beta chains drawn from one sample of a study of T cell responses to AZD1222 COVID-19 vaccine. Using immunoSEQ multiplex PCR, the repertoire was profiled, and TCRdb retains in-frame clones only, with some absent. The table includes approximately 200,000 clones, approximately 90% detected once. The sequencing here drew on peripheral blood, taken 28 days after the second AZD1222 dose. These receptors all stem from an adult who received the AZD1222 COVID-19 vaccine. Both conserved end residues are part of each CDR3. Fields, in order: CDR3 DNA, CDR3 protein, D gene, CDR3 length, V gene, clone size, J gene. D genes are given only for firm matches. Only part of the rows carry a size: once, few, many, or a class if the clone is expanded.

CDR3nt: TGTGCCAGCAGTGACAGGGGGCAGGTTAACTCACCCCTCCACTTT
CDR3aa: CASSDRGQVNSPLHF
d_gene: TRBD1
len: 15
v_gene: TRBV6-1
abundance: -
j_gene: TRBJ1-6

CDR3nt: TGTGCCAGCAGTGCACAAAGAAACTCAAAAAACATTCAGTACTTC
CDR3aa: CASSAQRNSKNIQYF
d_gene: -
len: 15
v_gene: TRBV25-1
abundance: -
j_gene: TRBJ2-4

CDR3nt: TGTGCCAGCAGTGAGGCCGGTAGCAATCAGCCCCAGCATTTT
CDR3aa: CASSEAGSNQPQHF
d_gene: -
len: 14
v_gene: TRBV6-1
abundance: -
j_gene: TRBJ1-5

CDR3nt: TGTGCCAGCAGTTCCGGGACTAGCGGGTCCAATGAGCAGTTCTTC
CDR3aa: CASSSGTSGSNEQFF
d_gene: TRBD2
len: 15
v_gene: TRBV27
abundance: -
j_gene: TRBJ2-1

CDR3nt: TGTGCCAGCAGCGTTTTGACTAGCGGGAGAGGCACAGATACGCAGTATTTT
CDR3aa: CASSVLTSGRGTDTQYF
d_gene: TRBD2
len: 17
v_gene: TRBV9
abundance: -
j_gene: TRBJ2-3

CDR3nt: TGCGCCAGCACCCCTTATGGAGTACGCAATGAGCAGTTCTTC
CDR3aa: CASTPYGVRNEQFF
d_gene: -
len: 14
v_gene: TRBV4-1
abundance: -
j_gene: TRBJ2-1

CDR3nt: TGTGCCAGCAGTTTCTCAACCCACCCTTATGGCTACACCTTC
CDR3aa: CASSFSTHPYGYTF
d_gene: -
len: 14
v_gene: TRBV28
abundance: -
j_gene: TRBJ1-2

CDR3nt: TGTGCCAGCAGCTCCCAGGAGACCCAGTACTTC
CDR3aa: CASSSQETQYF
d_gene: -
len: 11
v_gene: TRBV11-2
abundance: -
j_gene: TRBJ2-5

CDR3nt: TGTGCCAGCAGTTCCTTAGGACGGCCAAACTATGGCTACACCTTC
CDR3aa: CASSSLGRPNYGYTF
d_gene: -
len: 15
v_gene: TRBV5-4
abundance: -
j_gene: TRBJ1-2

CDR3nt: TGCGCCAGCAGCCCCCCAGGAAGCCTAGCCTCCGGGGAGCTGTTTTTT
CDR3aa: CASSPPGSLASGELFF
d_gene: -
len: 16
v_gene: TRBV5-1
abundance: -
j_gene: TRBJ2-2

CDR3nt: TGTGCCAGCAGGCCGGGACAGGGGATTTCACCCCTCCACTTT
CDR3aa: CASRPGQGISPLHF
d_gene: TRBD1
len: 14
v_gene: TRBV6-5
abundance: many
j_gene: TRBJ1-6

CDR3nt: TGCGCCTCCAGCACTCGGCAGTATGGCGAGCAGTACTTC
CDR3aa: CASSTRQYGEQYF
d_gene: -
len: 13
v_gene: TRBV10-1
abundance: -
j_gene: TRBJ2-7

CDR3nt: TGTGCCAGCAGCCGGGCGCGTGGCGATAATTCACCCCTCCACTTT
CDR3aa: CASSRARGDNSPLHF
d_gene: -
len: 15
v_gene: TRBV7-2
abundance: -
j_gene: TRBJ1-6

CDR3nt: TGTGCCAGCCGGGACAGCTCCTACGAGCAGTACTTC
CDR3aa: CASRDSSYEQYF
d_gene: TRBD1
len: 12
v_gene: TRBV11-3
abundance: few
j_gene: TRBJ2-7

CDR3nt: TGTGCCAGCACTAGCGGGAGCTACAATGAGCAGTTCTTC
CDR3aa: CASTSGSYNEQFF
d_gene: TRBD2
len: 13
v_gene: TRBV12-3/TRBV12-4
abundance: -
j_gene: TRBJ2-1

CDR3nt: TGTGCCAGCAGCGTGGTAGCCCCCTACAATGAGCAGTTCTTC
CDR3aa: CASSVVAPYNEQFF
d_gene: -
len: 14
v_gene: TRBV28
abundance: -
j_gene: TRBJ2-1

CDR3nt: TGTGCCAGCAGCGTCGCTAGCGGGAGGGAGACCCAGTACTTC
CDR3aa: CASSVASGRETQYF
d_gene: TRBD2
len: 14
v_gene: TRBV9
abundance: -
j_gene: TRBJ2-5

CDR3nt: TGTGCCAGCAGCCGGACTAGCGGAAAAGAGACCCAGTACTTC
CDR3aa: CASSRTSGKETQYF
d_gene: TRBD2
len: 14
v_gene: TRBV9
abundance: -
j_gene: TRBJ2-5

CDR3nt: TGTGCCAGCAGTTTATCGGGGGGCGAAGGAAACACCATATATTTT
CDR3aa: CASSLSGGEGNTIYF
d_gene: -
len: 15
v_gene: TRBV27
abundance: -
j_gene: TRBJ1-3

CDR3nt: TGTGCCAGCAGCCAAGTCGACAGTGGGATTATATTGCCTGAAGCTTTCTTT
CDR3aa: CASSQVDSGIILPEAFF
d_gene: -
len: 17
v_gene: TRBV4-2
abundance: -
j_gene: TRBJ1-1